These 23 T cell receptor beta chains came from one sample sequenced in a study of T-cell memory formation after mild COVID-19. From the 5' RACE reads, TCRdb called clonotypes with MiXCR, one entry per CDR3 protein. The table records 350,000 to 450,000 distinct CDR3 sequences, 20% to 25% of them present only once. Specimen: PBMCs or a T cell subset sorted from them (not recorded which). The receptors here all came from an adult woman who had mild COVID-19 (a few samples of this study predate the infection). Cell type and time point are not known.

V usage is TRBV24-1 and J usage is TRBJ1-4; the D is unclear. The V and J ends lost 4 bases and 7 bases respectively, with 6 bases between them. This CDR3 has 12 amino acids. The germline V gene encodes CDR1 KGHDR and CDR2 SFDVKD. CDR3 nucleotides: TGTGCCACCAGTGACTCGGGTGAAAAACTGTTTTTT. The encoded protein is CATSDSGEKLFF.

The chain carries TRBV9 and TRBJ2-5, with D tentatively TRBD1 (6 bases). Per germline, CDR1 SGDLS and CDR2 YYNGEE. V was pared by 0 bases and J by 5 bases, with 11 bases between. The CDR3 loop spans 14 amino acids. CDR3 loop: CASSVGGGWETQYF. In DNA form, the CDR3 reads TGTGCCAGCAGCGTAGGTGGGGGCTGGGAGACCCAGTACTTC.

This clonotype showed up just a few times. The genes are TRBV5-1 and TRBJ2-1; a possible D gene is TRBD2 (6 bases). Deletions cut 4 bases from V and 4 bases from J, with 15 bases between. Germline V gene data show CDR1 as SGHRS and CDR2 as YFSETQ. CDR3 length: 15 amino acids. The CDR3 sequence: CASSGALAAYNEQFF. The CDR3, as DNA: TGCGCCAGCAGCGGGGCACTAGCCGCGTACAATGAGCAGTTCTTC.

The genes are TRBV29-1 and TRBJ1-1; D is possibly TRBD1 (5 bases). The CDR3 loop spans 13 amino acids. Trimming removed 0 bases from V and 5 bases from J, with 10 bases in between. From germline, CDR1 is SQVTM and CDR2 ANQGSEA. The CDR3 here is CSVEEGTGTEAFF. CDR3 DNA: TGCAGCGTTGAAGAGGGGACGGGGACTGAAGCTTTCTTT.

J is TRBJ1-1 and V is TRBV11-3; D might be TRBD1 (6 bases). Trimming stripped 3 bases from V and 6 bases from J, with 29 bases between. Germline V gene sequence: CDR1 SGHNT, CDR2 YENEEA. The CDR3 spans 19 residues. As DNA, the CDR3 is TGTGCCAGCAGCTTTATCTCGACCAGGGGCGTAAGGGTGGCCGCTGAAGCTTTCTTT. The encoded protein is CASSFISTRGVRVAAEAFF.

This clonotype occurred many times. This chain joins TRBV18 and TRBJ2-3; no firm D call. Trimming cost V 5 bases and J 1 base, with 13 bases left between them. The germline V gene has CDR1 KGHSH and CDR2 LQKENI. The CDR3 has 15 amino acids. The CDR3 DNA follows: TGTGCCAGCTCATCTCTGAATCCTCGCACAGATACGCAGTATTTT. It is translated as CASSSLNPRTDTQYF.

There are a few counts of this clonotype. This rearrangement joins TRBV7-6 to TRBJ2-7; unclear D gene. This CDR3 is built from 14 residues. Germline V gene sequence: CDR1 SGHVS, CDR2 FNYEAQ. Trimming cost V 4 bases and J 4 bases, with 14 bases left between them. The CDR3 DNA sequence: TGTGCCAGCAGCTCCCCGGGTCGCGGATACGAGCAGTACTTC. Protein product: CASSSPGRGYEQYF.

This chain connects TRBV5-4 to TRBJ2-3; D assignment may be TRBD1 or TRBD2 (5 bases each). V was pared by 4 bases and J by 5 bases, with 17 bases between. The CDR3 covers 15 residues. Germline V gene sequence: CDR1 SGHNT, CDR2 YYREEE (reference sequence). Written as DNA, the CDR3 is TGTGCCAGCAGCGCGGACTTCTCAGGGATAGATACGCAGTATTTT. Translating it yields CASSADFSGIDTQYF.

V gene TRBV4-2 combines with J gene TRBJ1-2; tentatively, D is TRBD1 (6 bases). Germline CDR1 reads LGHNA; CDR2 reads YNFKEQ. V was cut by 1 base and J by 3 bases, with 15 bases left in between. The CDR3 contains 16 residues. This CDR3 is CASSQVKPGVDYGYTF. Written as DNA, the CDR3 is TGTGCCAGCAGCCAAGTGAAGCCAGGGGTTGACTATGGCTACACCTTC.

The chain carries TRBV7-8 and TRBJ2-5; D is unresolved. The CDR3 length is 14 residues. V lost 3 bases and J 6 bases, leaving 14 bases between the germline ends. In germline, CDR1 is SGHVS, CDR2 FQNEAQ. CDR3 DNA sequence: TGTGCCAGCAGCTTGGGGTCAGACTCGAAGACCCAGTACTTC. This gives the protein CASSLGSDSKTQYF.

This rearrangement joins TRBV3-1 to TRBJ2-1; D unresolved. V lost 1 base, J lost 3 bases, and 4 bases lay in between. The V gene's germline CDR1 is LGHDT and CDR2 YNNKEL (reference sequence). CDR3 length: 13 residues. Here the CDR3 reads CASSQGHYNEQFF. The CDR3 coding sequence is TGTGCCAGCAGCCAAGGGCACTACAATGAGCAGTTCTTC.

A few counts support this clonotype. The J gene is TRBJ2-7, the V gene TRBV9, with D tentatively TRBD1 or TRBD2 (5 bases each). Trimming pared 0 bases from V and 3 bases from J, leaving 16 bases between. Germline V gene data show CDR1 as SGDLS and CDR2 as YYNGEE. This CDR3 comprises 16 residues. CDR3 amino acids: CASSVATGARVYEQYF. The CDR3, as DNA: TGTGCCAGCAGCGTAGCTACCGGGGCCAGGGTCTACGAGCAGTACTTC.

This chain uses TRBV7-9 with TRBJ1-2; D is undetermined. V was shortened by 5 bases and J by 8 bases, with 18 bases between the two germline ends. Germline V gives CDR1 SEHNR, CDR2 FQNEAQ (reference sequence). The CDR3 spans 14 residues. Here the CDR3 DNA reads TGTGCCAGCAGCCCGAATCGAGGATCAGAAGGCTACACCTTC. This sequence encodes CASSPNRGSEGYTF.

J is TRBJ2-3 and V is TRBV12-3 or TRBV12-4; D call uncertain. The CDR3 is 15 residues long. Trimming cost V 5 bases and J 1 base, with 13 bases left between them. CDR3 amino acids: CASSRLGSGTDTQYF. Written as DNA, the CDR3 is TGTGCCAGCAGTCGTCTGGGGTCTGGCACAGATACGCAGTATTTT.

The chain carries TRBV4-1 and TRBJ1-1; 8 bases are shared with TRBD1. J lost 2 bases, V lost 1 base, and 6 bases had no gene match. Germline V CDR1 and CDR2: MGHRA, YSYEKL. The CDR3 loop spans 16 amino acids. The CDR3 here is CASSQGRDRLNTEAFF. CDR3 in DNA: TGCGCCAGCAGCCAAGGCAGGGACAGGCTTAACACTGAAGCTTTCTTT.

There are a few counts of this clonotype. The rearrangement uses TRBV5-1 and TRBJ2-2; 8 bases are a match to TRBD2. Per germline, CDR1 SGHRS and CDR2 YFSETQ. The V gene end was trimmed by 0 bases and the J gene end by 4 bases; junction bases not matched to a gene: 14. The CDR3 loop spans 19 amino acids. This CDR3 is CASSLGEVGGGPSTGELFF. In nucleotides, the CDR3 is TGCGCCAGCAGCTTGGGAGAGGTTGGCGGGGGGCCGAGCACCGGGGAGCTGTTTTTT.

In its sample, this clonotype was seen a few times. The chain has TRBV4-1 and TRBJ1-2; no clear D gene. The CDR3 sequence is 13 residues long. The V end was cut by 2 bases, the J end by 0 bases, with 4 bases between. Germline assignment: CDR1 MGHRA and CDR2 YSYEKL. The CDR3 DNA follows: TGCGCCAGCAGCCAAAGCGCTAACTATGGCTACACCTTC. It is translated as CASSQSANYGYTF.

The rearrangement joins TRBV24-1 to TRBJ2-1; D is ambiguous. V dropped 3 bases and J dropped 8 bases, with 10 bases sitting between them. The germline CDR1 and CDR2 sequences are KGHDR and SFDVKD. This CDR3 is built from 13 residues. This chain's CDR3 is CATSDPNFDEQFF. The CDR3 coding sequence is TGTGCCACCAGTGATCCGAATTTCGATGAGCAGTTCTTC.

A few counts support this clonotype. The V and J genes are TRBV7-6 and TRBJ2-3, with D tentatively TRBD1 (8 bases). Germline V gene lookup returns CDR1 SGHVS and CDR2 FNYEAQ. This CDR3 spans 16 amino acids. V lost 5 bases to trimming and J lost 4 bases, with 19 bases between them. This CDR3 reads CASSPSGQAGADTQYF. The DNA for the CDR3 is TGTGCCAGCAGCCCCTCGGGACAGGCGGGAGCAGATACGCAGTATTTT.

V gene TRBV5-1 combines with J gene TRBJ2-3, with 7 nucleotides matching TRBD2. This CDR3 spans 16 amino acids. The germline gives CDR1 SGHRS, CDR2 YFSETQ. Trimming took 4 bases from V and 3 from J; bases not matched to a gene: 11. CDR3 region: CASSGTGGLRTDTQYF. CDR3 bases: TGCGCCAGCAGCGGGACGGGGGGTTTACGGACAGATACGCAGTATTTT.

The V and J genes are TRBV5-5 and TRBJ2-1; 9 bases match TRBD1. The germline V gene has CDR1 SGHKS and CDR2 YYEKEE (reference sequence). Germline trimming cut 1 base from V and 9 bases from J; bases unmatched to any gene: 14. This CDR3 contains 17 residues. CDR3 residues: CASSLSVEQGAFGEQFF. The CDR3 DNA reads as TGTGCCAGCAGCTTGTCCGTCGAACAGGGGGCTTTTGGTGAGCAGTTCTTC.

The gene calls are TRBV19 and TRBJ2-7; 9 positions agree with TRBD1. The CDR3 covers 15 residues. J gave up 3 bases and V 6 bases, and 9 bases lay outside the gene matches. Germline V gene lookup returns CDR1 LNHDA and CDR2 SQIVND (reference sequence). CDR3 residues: CASSPTGQGRYEQYF. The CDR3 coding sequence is TGTGCCAGTAGCCCAACGGGACAGGGCCGCTACGAGCAGTACTTC.

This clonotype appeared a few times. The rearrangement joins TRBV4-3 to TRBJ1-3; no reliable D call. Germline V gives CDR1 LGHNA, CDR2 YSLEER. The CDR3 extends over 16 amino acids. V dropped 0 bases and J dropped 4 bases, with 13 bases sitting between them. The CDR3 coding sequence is TGCGCCAGCAGCCAAGATTACGGGGTACCAGGAAACACCATATATTTT. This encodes CASSQDYGVPGNTIYF.